This section outlines one T cell receptor beta chain sequence together with its context. What it binds is not known. This sample stems from a study of T cell repertoires in ileal Crohn's disease. The wider study: Every patient was operated on for stricturing (about 60%) or penetrating (approximately 39%) complications.

Per sample, roughly 500 nanograms of biopsy DNA were TCRB immunosequenced. This table comes from immunoSEQ multiplex PCR, and its TCRdb copy is limited to in-frame clones, with some not included. This sample yields 13,000 to 15,000 clones, of which around 78% are seen a single time; around 18% belongs to the top ten. V was trimmed by 2 bases and J by 0 bases, leaving 18 bases between them. This CDR3 comprises 18 residues. Germline CDR1 SGHRS, CDR2 YFSETQ. Study outcomes and limitations: Sorted CD8 T cells held more high-frequency clones than CD4. All patients with clonality above 26.8% had endoscopic recurrence.

This chain uses TRBV5-1 with TRBJ1-3; unclear D gene. The sequencing input was ileal tissue. This TCR was sampled from an adult with Crohn's disease. The CDR3 nucleotides read TGCGCCAGCAGCTTATTAACAGCCGGGAGCCGCTCTGGAAACACCATATATTTT. Its translation is CASSLLTAGSRSGNTIYF.